These 12 T cell receptor beta chains share one sample of origin, sequenced in a study of a mutant IDH1 vaccine in newly diagnosed glioma. Their recognized antigens are unknown. Produced via immunoSEQ multiplex PCR; TCRdb's table is partial and in-frame only. The sample gives roughly 130,000 clones, around four fifths of which show up once; approximately 5% is in the top ten. Time point specified: week 11, during vaccination. Each vaccine dose was 300 ug of mutant IDH1 20-mer peptide, with topical imiquimod. Sequenced material: PBMCs, taken from a glioma patient whose treatment included an IDH1 peptide vaccine. All receptors come from a man in his forties with glioma.

The V call is TRBV27, the J call TRBJ2-1; TRBD2 matches at 12 bases. The V gene end was trimmed by 2 bases and the J gene end by 10 bases; junction bases not matched to a gene: 6. The V gene's germline CDR1 is MNHEY and CDR2 SMNVEV (reference sequence). This CDR3 has 15 amino acids. In DNA, the CDR3 is TGTGCCAGCAGTTTAACTAGCGGGAGGCTGGGGGAGCAGTTCTTC. It codes for CASSLTSGRLGEQFF.

The chain recombines TRBV29-1 with TRBJ2-1; 10 nucleotides line up with TRBD2. The V gene end was trimmed by 1 base and the J gene end by 8 bases; junction bases not matched to a gene: 11. This CDR3 region has 16 residues. The germline V gene has CDR1 SQVTM and CDR2 ANQGSEA. This chain's CDR3 is CSVEGSGLALGDEQFF. The CDR3 DNA reads TGCAGCGTTGAAGGTTCGGGACTAGCGCTGGGGGATGAGCAGTTCTTC.

V usage is TRBV7-9 and J usage is TRBJ1-4; 10 positions match TRBD1. V lost 6 bases, J lost 5 bases, and 3 bases stayed unmatched. CDR1 SEHNR and CDR2 FQNEAQ come from the germline V gene (reference sequence). The CDR3 consists of 14 residues. The CDR3 DNA sequence: TGTGCCAGCAGTCAGGGACAGGGGAATGAAAAACTGTTTTTT. As protein: CASSQGQGNEKLFF.

The CDR3 loop reads CASSSGLAGRTYNEQFF. CDR3 nucleotide sequence: TGTGCCAGCAGCTCAGGACTAGCGGGTAGGACCTACAATGAGCAGTTCTTC. The V gene is TRBV9, the J gene TRBJ2-1; the match to TRBD2 covers 11 bases. The CDR3 covers 17 residues. From germline, CDR1 is SGDLS and CDR2 YYNGEE. Trimming cost V 4 bases and J 2 bases; bases outside gene matches: 8.

The CDR3 coding sequence is TGTGCCAGCAGCTTAGGACGGGGAGAGACCCAGTACTTC. Translating it yields CASSLGRGETQYF. The chain uses TRBV13 and TRBJ2-5; D might be TRBD2 (5 bases). Germline V gene data show CDR1 as PRHDT and CDR2 as FYEKMQ (reference sequence). Between the trimmed V and J ends, which lost 0 bases and 4 bases, there was a span of 6 bases. This CDR3 comprises 13 residues.

The chain joins TRBV2 to TRBJ2-2, with 8 bases lining up with TRBD1. Germline V gives CDR1 SNHLY, CDR2 FYNNEI. The CDR3 has 13 residues. The V gene end was trimmed by 8 bases and the J gene end by 6 bases; junction bases not matched to a gene: 5. Here the CDR3 reads CASGQGDAGELFF. The CDR3 DNA sequence: TGTGCCAGCGGACAGGGAGATGCCGGGGAGCTGTTTTTT.

The CDR3 is CASSLAGNYGYTF. CDR3 nucleotides: TGCGCCAGCAGCCTGGCAGGGAACTATGGCTACACCTTC. The chain carries TRBV4-3 and TRBJ1-2, with D maybe TRBD1 (5 bases). The CDR3 has 13 amino acids. Germline V CDR1 and CDR2: LGHNA, YSLEER. Trimming took off 4 bases at V and 2 bases at J, with 8 bases between the two ends.

J is TRBJ1-4 and V is TRBV28; 8 bases are a match to TRBD1. The V gene's germline CDR1 is MDHEN and CDR2 SYDVKM. With 6 bases clipped from V and 4 bases from J, the junction kept 7 bases outside the gene matches. CDR3 length equals 15 residues. The CDR3 protein is CASRADRGGNEKLFF. The CDR3, as DNA: TGTGCCAGCAGAGCCGACAGGGGAGGTAATGAAAAACTGTTTTTT.

This clone was observed once. This sequence joins TRBV7-6 and TRBJ2-1; no definite D call. V lost 5 bases to trimming and J lost 3 bases, with 14 bases between them. Germline V lookup: CDR1 SGHVS, CDR2 FNYEAQ. The CDR3 covers 15 residues. This chain's CDR3 is CASSQIHPYYNEQFF. CDR3 DNA: TGTGCCAGCAGCCAAATACATCCTTACTACAATGAGCAGTTCTTC.

For this clone: Other DNA sequences in this sample translate to the same CDR3. V is TRBV5-6 and J is TRBJ1-2, with D tentatively TRBD1 (6 bases). The ends were cut back, 2 bases at V and 3 bases at J, with 11 bases in the middle. This CDR3 comprises 14 residues. Germline V CDR1 and CDR2: SGHDT, YYEEEE. CDR3 protein: CASSLGAGDYGYTF. The CDR3 nucleotides are TGTGCCAGCAGCTTAGGCGCAGGGGACTATGGCTACACCTTC.

The chain employs TRBV9 and TRBJ2-1, with no clear D. The V end was cut by 0 bases, the J end by 0 bases, with 4 bases between. The CDR3 contains 14 residues. Germline assignment: CDR1 SGDLS and CDR2 YYNGEE. CDR3 bases: TGTGCCAGCAGCGTAGACGGCTCCTACAATGAGCAGTTCTTC. Amino acid sequence: CASSVDGSYNEQFF.

The rearrangement links TRBV7-2 to TRBJ1-6; 9 bases are shared with TRBD1. This CDR3 comprises 17 residues. Looked up from germline, CDR1 is SGHTA and CDR2 is FQGNSA. Trimming took 3 bases from V and 2 from J; bases not matched to a gene: 5. CDR3 DNA: TGTGCCAGCAGCTTTCGGACAGGGGCGACCTATAATTCACCCCTCCACTTT. This gives the protein CASSFRTGATYNSPLHF.